The present entry profiles one TCR beta chain with its context. This CDR3 is 15 amino acids long. Looked up from germline, CDR1 is MGHDK and CDR2 is SYGVNS. V shed 6 bases and J shed 6 bases, with 20 bases lying between them. The table came from immunoSEQ multiplex PCR; TCRdb's copy has only in-frame clones and leaves some out. Altogether under 130,000 clones are present, around 82% being singletons, with the ten largest covering approximately 2.4%. Diagnoses among patients were locally advanced or metastatic urothelial carcinoma. This record belongs to a study of PD-L1 blockade in urothelial cancer. This TCR was sampled from a man between 50 and 59 years old with urothelial cancer. The rearrangement joins TRBV25-1 to TRBJ1-1; D is perhaps TRBD1 (6 bases). The sequences come from PBMCs, collected around atezolizumab (anti-PD-L1) treatment. The CDR3 coding sequence is TGTGCCAGCAGGGCCCCTAGGGGGGGAACGTCTGAAGCTTTCTTT. Translated, it gives CASRAPRGGTSEAFF.